These T cell receptor beta chains were read from a single sample in a study of blood T cell repertoires in COVID-19. The assay was immunoSEQ multiplex PCR, and TCRdb's table has in-frame clones only and misses some. The sample contains about 230,000 clones, around 84% of which appear only once. The sample taken for sequencing was peripheral blood. These receptors all come from a middle-aged man with acute or convalescent COVID-19. The CDR3 runs from the conserved cysteine through the conserved F or W. Each record gives: V gene, J gene, clone size, D gene, CDR3 protein, CDR3 DNA. The D gene is left open where the match is weak. A clone size is listed for some rows: how often the clone was seen (once, few, many), or a class if it is expanded.

TRBV19,TRBJ1-1,NA,NA,CASSQDRRNTEAFF,TGTGCCAGTAGTCAGGACAGACGGAACACTGAAGCTTTCTTT
TRBV5-1,TRBJ1-4,NA,TRBD1,CASSSQGTGATNEKLFF,TGCGCCAGCAGCTCACAGGGAACAGGGGCAACTAATGAAAAACTGTTTTTT
TRBV3-1/TRBV3-2,TRBJ2-1,NA,TRBD1,CASSYGQGGEDEQFF,TGTGCCAGCAGTTATGGACAGGGTGGAGAGGATGAGCAGTTCTTC
TRBV9,TRBJ1-1,NA,NA,CASSVEGSEGTEAFF,TGTGCCAGCAGCGTAGAGGGGTCCGAAGGGACTGAAGCTTTCTTT
TRBV21-1,TRBJ1-2,NA,NA,CASSPRQGMSDGYTF,TGTGCCAGCAGTCCCCGACAGGGGATGTCGGATGGCTACACCTTC
TRBV20-1,TRBJ1-1,NA,NA,CSASKLAYTEAFF,TGCAGTGCTAGTAAACTCGCCTACACTGAAGCTTTCTTT
TRBV3-1/TRBV3-2,TRBJ1-4,NA,TRBD1,CASIPRDRVWEKLFF,TGTGCCAGCATACCGCGGGACAGGGTTTGGGAAAAACTGTTTTTT
TRBV25-1,TRBJ1-1,once,NA,CASMANTEAFF,TGTGCCAGCATGGCGAACACTGAAGCTTTCTTT
TRBV5-1,TRBJ2-3,NA,TRBD1,CASMDRARDTQYF,TGCGCCAGCATGGACAGGGCAAGAGATACGCAGTATTTT
TRBV9,TRBJ2-7,NA,TRBD1,CASSPTGGGLYEQYF,TGTGCCAGCAGCCCGACAGGGGGGGGACTCTACGAGCAGTACTTC
TRBV19,TRBJ2-3,NA,NA,CASSIASADTQYF,TGTGCCAGTAGTATAGCCTCGGCAGATACGCAGTATTTT
TRBV7-2,TRBJ2-3,NA,TRBD2,CASSLGVSGGSTDTQYF,TGTGCCAGCAGCTTAGGAGTTAGCGGGGGCAGCACAGATACGCAGTATTTT
TRBV2,TRBJ1-1,few,TRBD1,CASSDRQGYTEAFF,TGTGCCAGCAGTGACAGACAGGGGTACACTGAAGCTTTCTTT
TRBV13,TRBJ1-6,NA,TRBD1,CASSVQGVAGSPLHF,TGTGCCAGCAGCGTACAGGGGGTAGCGGGTTCACCCCTCCACTTT
TRBV12-5,TRBJ1-5,few,TRBD1,CASGLNIQGAGNQPQHF,TGTGCTAGTGGTTTGAACATACAGGGGGCAGGCAATCAGCCCCAGCATTTT